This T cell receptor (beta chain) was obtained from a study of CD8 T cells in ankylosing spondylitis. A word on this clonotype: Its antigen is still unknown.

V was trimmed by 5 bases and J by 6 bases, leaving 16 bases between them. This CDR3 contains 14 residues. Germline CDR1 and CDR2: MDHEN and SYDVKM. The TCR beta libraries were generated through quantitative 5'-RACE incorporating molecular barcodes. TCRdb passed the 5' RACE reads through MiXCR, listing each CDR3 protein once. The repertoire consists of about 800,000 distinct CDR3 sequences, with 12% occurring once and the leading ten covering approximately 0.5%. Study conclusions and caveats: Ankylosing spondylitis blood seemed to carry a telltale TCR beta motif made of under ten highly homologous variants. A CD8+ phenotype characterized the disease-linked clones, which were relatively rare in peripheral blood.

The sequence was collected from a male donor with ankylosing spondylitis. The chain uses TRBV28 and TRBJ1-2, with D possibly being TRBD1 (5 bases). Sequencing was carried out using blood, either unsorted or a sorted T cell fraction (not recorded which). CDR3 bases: TGTGCCAGCAGTAGGGCAGGGATGGAGGATGGCTACACCTTC. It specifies CASSRAGMEDGYTF.